The source of this T cell receptor beta chain is a study of T cell clusters in autoimmune cytopenias. TRB was amplified by touch-down multiplex PCR, primer pools A and B combined. TCRdb reprocessed the multiplex PCR reads and reports one entry per CDR3 protein, with no DNA. This table lists 800 to 950 distinct CDR3 sequences. TRB amplification used 250 ng of peripheral blood genomic DNA. From germline, CDR1 is KGHSH and CDR2 LQKENI. CDR3 length: 16 amino acids. The V and J genes are TRBV18 and TRBJ2-4; TCRdb outputs TRBD2, but without DNA this stays unchecked. The clonotype was recovered from a human donor with an autoimmune cytopenia or autoimmune hepatitis (not recorded which). The sequencing sample was made of peripheral blood. CDR3 sequence reads: CASSPPSGVAKNIQYF. The complete variable domain, with remaining parts taken from reference TRBV18 and TRBJ2-4, reads NAGVMQNPRHLVRRRGQEARLRCSPMKGHSHVYWYRQLPEEGLKFMVYLQKENIIDESGMPKERFSAEFPKEGPSILRIQQVVRGDSAAYFCASSPPSGVAKNIQYFGAGTRLSVL.